This T cell receptor beta chain was retrieved from a study of CD8 T cells in ankylosing spondylitis. Findings and limits, study-wide: Clones tied to disease were said to be significantly enriched in matched ankylosing spondylitis synovial fluid. Some motif variants had been reported before (in reactive arthritis synovial fluid and blood).

This clonotype has at least ten counts. No antigen is known for it. Generation of TCR beta libraries employed quantitative 5'-RACE incorporating molecular barcodes. One entry per CDR3 protein, called by TCRdb with MiXCR from the 5' RACE reads. The repertoire includes roughly 130,000 distinct CDR3 sequences, about 6.4% of them detected once, and roughly an eighth sits in the top ten. The germline V gene has CDR1 MNHEY and CDR2 SVGEGT. Trimming pared 3 bases from V and 4 bases from J, leaving 13 bases between. The CDR3 loop spans 14 amino acids. The sample comprised blood, either unsorted or a sorted T cell fraction (not recorded which). The TCR was taken from a male donor with ankylosing spondylitis or in good health (not recorded which). V gene TRBV6-2 or TRBV6-3 combines with J gene TRBJ2-7; D may be TRBD1 (5 bases). The CDR3 nucleotides read TGTGCCAGCAGTTATGATCACAGGCGGTACGAGCAGTACTTC. Translation: CASSYDHRRYEQYF.